The 18 T cell receptor beta chains below come from one sample, sequenced in a study of T cell responses to AZD1222 COVID-19 vaccine. Sequencing was performed with immunoSEQ multiplex PCR; in TCRdb, only in-frame clones are kept and a portion is missing. The sample has 100,000 or so clones, roughly 84% seen once. The sample in question was peripheral blood, obtained on day 0 of AZD1222 vaccination. These receptors all come from an adult in good health.

CDR3 region: CASSRQAPGLAGGGAKNIQYF. The CDR3 DNA follows: TGTGCCAGCAGCCGTCAGGCCCCGGGACTAGCGGGAGGGGGAGCCAAAAACATTCAGTACTTC. V gene TRBV3-1 (or the pseudogene TRBV3-2) combines with J gene TRBJ2-4, with TRBD2 identical over 16 bases. The V gene end was trimmed by 4 bases and the J gene end by 0 bases; junction bases not matched to a gene: 12. The CDR3 extends over 21 amino acids. The germline CDR1 and CDR2 sequences are LGHDT and YNNKEL (reference sequence).

The rearrangement joins TRBV21-1 to TRBJ1-1; whether TRBD1, the table's D call, matches the DNA was not checked. TRBV21-1 is a pseudogene. There are 16 residues in the CDR3. CDR3 in DNA: TGTGCCAGCAGCCCCCGGGCCAGGGGGCTAGGCACTGAAGCTTTCTTT. Protein: CASSPRARGLGTEAFF.

V usage is TRBV19 and J usage is TRBJ1-1; 7 nucleotides align to TRBD1. The CDR3 contains 13 residues. CDR1 and CDR2 from the germline V gene are LNHDA and SQIVND (reference sequence). V shed 10 bases, J shed 1 base, and the junction held 6 bases outside the gene matches. CDR3 protein: CATVGQTNTEAFF. For the CDR3, the DNA is TGTGCCACCGTGGGACAGACGAACACTGAAGCTTTCTTT.

The chain is built from TRBV27 and TRBJ2-7; 9 nucleotides align to TRBD2. Unmatched junction bases numbered 7, after V lost 3 bases and J lost 4 bases. The CDR3 spans 15 residues. The germline V gene encodes CDR1 MNHEY and CDR2 SMNVEV (reference sequence). As DNA, the CDR3 is TGTGCCAGCAGTTTGCGGGAGGGGGTTCCGTACGAGCAGTACTTC. Translated, it gives CASSLREGVPYEQYF.

The CDR3 sequence: CASSSSGASYNEQFF. The CDR3 DNA is TGCGCCAGCAGCTCTAGCGGGGCCTCCTACAATGAGCAGTTCTTC. The rearrangement links TRBV5-1 to TRBJ2-1; TRBD2 aligns across 9 bases. The CDR3 consists of 15 residues. The J segment lost 0 bases and the V segment lost 3 bases, leaving 1 base of the junction unmatched. From germline, CDR1 is SGHRS and CDR2 YFSETQ.

The chain joins TRBV28 to TRBJ1-5, with D unresolved. V lost 6 bases, J lost 6 bases, and 21 bases lay in between. This CDR3 is built from 16 residues. Germline lookup yields CDR1 MDHEN and CDR2 SYDVKM. This CDR3 is CASRGAVRVNRQPQHF. As DNA, the CDR3 is TGTGCCAGCAGGGGAGCCGTAAGGGTTAATCGTCAGCCCCAGCATTTT. Combining the CDR3 with reference TRBV28 and TRBJ1-5 gives the whole variable domain DVKVTQSSRYLVKRTGEKVFLECVQDMDHENMFWYRQDPGLGLRLIYFSYDVKMKEKGDIPEGYSVSREKKERFSLILESASTNQTSMYLCASRGAVRVNRQPQHFGDGTRLSIL.

The chain combines TRBV5-1 with TRBJ2-3, with D uncertain. This CDR3 spans 14 amino acids. Looked up from germline, CDR1 is SGHRS and CDR2 is YFSETQ. V was pared by 0 bases and J by 0 bases, with 5 bases between. The CDR3 DNA sequence: TGCGCCAGCAGCTTGGCCGGGAGCACAGATACGCAGTATTTT. Translated, it gives CASSLAGSTDTQYF.

The chain links TRBV19 to TRBJ1-1; D call uncertain. The germline V gene has CDR1 LNHDA and CDR2 SQIVND (reference sequence). The CDR3 runs 15 residues. V lost 10 bases to trimming and J lost 0 bases, with 18 bases between them. Here the CDR3 reads CATSEDPGLNTEAFF. The CDR3 nucleotides read TGTGCCACCTCGGAGGACCCCGGGCTGAACACTGAAGCTTTCTTT.

This clone has just a few counts. This chain links TRBV28 with TRBJ1-3, with 7 nucleotides matching TRBD1. The CDR3 has 17 amino acids. Germline values: CDR1 MDHEN, CDR2 SYDVKM. Trimming took 7 bases from V and 0 from J; bases not matched to a gene: 12. The CDR3 loop reads CASIPGGQVFSGNTIYF. CDR3 in DNA: TGTGCCAGCATCCCAGGGGGACAAGTTTTCTCTGGAAACACCATATATTTT.

The V call is TRBV28, the J call TRBJ1-2; the D is unclear. The CDR3 is 13 residues long. Germline V lookup: CDR1 MDHEN, CDR2 SYDVKM. The V end lost 1 base, the J end lost 4 bases, and 7 bases lay between the germline ends. The CDR3 here is CASSLSGSYGYTF. DNA of the CDR3: TGTGCCAGCAGTTTATCGGGGAGCTATGGCTACACCTTC.

The rearrangement joins TRBV2 to TRBJ1-4, with D possibly TRBD1 on 5 matching bases. The CDR3 covers 14 residues. The germline V gene encodes CDR1 SNHLY and CDR2 FYNNEI. V was shortened by 5 bases and J by 3 bases, with 10 bases between the two germline ends. The CDR3 protein is CASSRGAANEKLFF. As DNA, the CDR3 is TGTGCCAGCAGTAGGGGCGCGGCTAATGAAAAACTGTTTTTT.

The chain is built from TRBV6-5 and TRBJ2-5; D tentatively reads TRBD1 or TRBD2 (5 bases each). Per the germline V gene, CDR1 is MNHEY and CDR2 is SVGAGI. V lost 5 bases and J lost 5, with 18 bases in between. The CDR3 has 15 amino acids. The CDR3 protein is CASSPITGPGETQYF. The CDR3, as DNA: TGTGCCAGCAGTCCGATAACAGGTCCGGGGGAGACCCAGTACTTC.

The chain combines TRBV6-6 with TRBJ1-5, with no clear D. The CDR3 consists of 13 residues. Germline CDR1 is MNHNY and CDR2 is SVGAGI (reference sequence). V lost 6 bases to trimming and J lost 7 bases, with 13 bases between them. DNA for the CDR3: TGTGCCAGCAGCCCCGGGTCCCACCAGCCCCAGCATTTT. Residues: CASSPGSHQPQHF.

The chain carries TRBV24-1 and TRBJ2-7; 8 nucleotides align to TRBD1. The junction had 10 bases not matched to a gene; V was cut back by 6 bases and J by 4 bases. Germline V gene data show CDR1 as KGHDR and CDR2 as SFDVKD. The CDR3 runs 15 residues. The CDR3 DNA is TGTGCCACCAGTCCCTCGACAGGGGTAAATTACGAGCAGTACTTC. This translates into CATSPSTGVNYEQYF.

The rearrangement joins TRBV21-1 to TRBJ1-1. TRBV21-1 is a pseudogene. CDR3 length: 16 residues. CDR3 in DNA: TGTGCCAGCAGCAAAGTAGGGGGGGGACCGAACACTGAAGCTTTCTTT. Translation gives CASSKVGGGPNTEAFF.

The chain uses TRBV18 and TRBJ2-7, with TRBD1 matching over 10 bases. CDR1 KGHSH and CDR2 LQKENI come from the germline V gene. V was pared by 3 bases and J by 3 bases, with 5 bases of the junction left unmatched. This CDR3 has 15 amino acids. The CDR3 spells CASSPYRDRGYEQYF. The CDR3 DNA sequence: TGTGCCAGCTCACCCTACCGGGACAGGGGCTACGAGCAGTACTTC.

Only one count was recorded for this clone. The chain carries TRBV24-1 and TRBJ2-5, with D perhaps matching TRBD2 (6 bases). V shed 4 bases and J shed 9 bases, with 17 bases lying between them. This CDR3 has 14 amino acids. The germline V gene encodes CDR1 KGHDR and CDR2 SFDVKD. The CDR3 protein is CATSDPAKPGAQYF. The CDR3 DNA reads as TGTGCCACCAGTGACCCTGCCAAGCCGGGGGCCCAGTACTTC.

This sequence joins TRBV5-1 and TRBJ2-7; 10 bases are a match to TRBD2. This CDR3 has 17 residues. The V gene end was trimmed by 0 bases and the J gene end by 2 bases; junction bases not matched to a gene: 8. CDR1 SGHRS and CDR2 YFSETQ come from the germline V gene. CDR3 in amino acids: CASSLAWLAGDTYEQYF. CDR3 coding DNA: TGCGCCAGCAGCTTGGCCTGGCTAGCGGGAGATACCTACGAGCAGTACTTC.